This TCR beta chain was sequenced for a study of T cells in Graves' hyperthyroidism and ophthalmopathy. Study conclusions and caveats: Classification by a 13 V-J model distinguished ophthalmopathy from stable hyperthyroidism.

Amplified TCR beta CDR3 regions came from RNA transcripts. An initial round of RT-PCR targeting the TCR CDR3 relied on the HTBI primer set. In TCRdb, the multiplex PCR reads were re-called with MiXCR into one record per CDR3 protein. This table has about 710,000 distinct CDR3 sequences, 16% appearing once. At least ten counts were recorded for this clonotype. Its antigen is not known. The CDR3 extends over 17 amino acids. CDR1 is KGHSH, CDR2 LQKENI, per germline. The V and J ends lost 2 bases and 1 base, in that order; junction bases with no gene match: 8. This chain connects TRBV18 to TRBJ2-1; 7 bases are a match to TRBD2. The sequence was collected from a man aged 18 to 29 with Graves' hyperthyroidism. Sequencing was performed on blood. This chain's CDR3 is CASSPNFLAVSYNEQFF. The CDR3 bases are TGTGCCAGCTCACCAAACTTCCTAGCGGTTTCCTACAATGAGCAGTTCTTC.